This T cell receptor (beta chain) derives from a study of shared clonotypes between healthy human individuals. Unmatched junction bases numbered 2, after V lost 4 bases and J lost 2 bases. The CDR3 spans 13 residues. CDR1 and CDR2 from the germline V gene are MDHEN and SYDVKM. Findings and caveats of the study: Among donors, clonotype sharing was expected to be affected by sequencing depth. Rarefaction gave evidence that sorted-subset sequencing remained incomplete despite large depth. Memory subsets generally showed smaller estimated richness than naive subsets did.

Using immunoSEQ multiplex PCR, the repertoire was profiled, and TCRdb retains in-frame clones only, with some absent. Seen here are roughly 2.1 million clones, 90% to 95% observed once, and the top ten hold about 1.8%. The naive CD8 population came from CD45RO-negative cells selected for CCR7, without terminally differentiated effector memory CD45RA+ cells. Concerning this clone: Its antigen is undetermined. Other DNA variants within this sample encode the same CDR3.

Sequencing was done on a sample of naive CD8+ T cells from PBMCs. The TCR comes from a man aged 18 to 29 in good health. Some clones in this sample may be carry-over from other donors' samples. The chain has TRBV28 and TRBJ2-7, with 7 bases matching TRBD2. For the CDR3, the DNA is TGTGCCAGCAGTTGGCGGGGGACCTACGAGCAGTACTTC. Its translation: CASSWRGTYEQYF.